This is a list of T cell receptor beta chains from one sample in a study of CD8 T cells in ankylosing spondylitis. MiXCR, applied by TCRdb to the 5' RACE reads, yields one record per CDR3 protein. There are over 75,000 distinct CDR3 sequences in the sample; roughly 10% occur only once, and approximately 4.6% lies in the top ten. Sequencing input: blood, either unsorted or a sorted T cell fraction (not recorded which). The receptors come from a male donor with ankylosing spondylitis or in good health (not recorded which). Each CDR3 is given with its conserved first and last residue. The D gene is left open where the match is weak. Clone sizes are shown as once, few, many or a size class.

>.|TRBJ1-2|many|TRBV5-1
CASSAIGDYGYTF
TGCGCCAGCTCCGCGATAGGGGACTATGGCTACACCTTC
>.|TRBJ2-3|many|TRBV29-1
CSVEGWTGTDTQYF
TGCAGCGTTGAAGGGTGGACAGGCACAGATACGCAGTATTTT
>.|TRBJ1-1|many|TRBV28
CASSPVAGSTNTEAFF
TGTGCCAGCAGTCCCGTCGCCGGGAGCACAAACACTGAAGCTTTCTTT
>TRBD2|TRBJ2-1|many|TRBV7-2
CASNPNGGGNDEQFF
TGTGCCAGCAACCCTAATGGCGGGGGGAACGATGAGCAGTTCTTC
>.|TRBJ2-7|many|TRBV6-5
CASSYGAYYEQYF
TGTGCCAGCAGTTACGGGGCATACTACGAGCAGTACTTC
>.|TRBJ1-5|many|TRBV28
CASSRRNSNQPQHF
TGTGCCAGCAGTAGGAGAAATAGCAATCAGCCCCAGCATTTT
>TRBD1|TRBJ2-1|many|TRBV11-2
CASSLFTGGDPIYNEQFF
TGTGCCAGCAGCTTATTTACAGGGGGCGATCCGATCTACAATGAGCAGTTCTTC
>.|TRBJ1-3|many|TRBV12-3/TRBV12-4
CASSLTGVFGNTIYF
TGTGCCAGCAGTTTAACGGGGGTCTTTGGAAACACCATATATTTT
>.|TRBJ1-4|many|TRBV20-1
CSARDGVTNEKLFF
TGCAGTGCTAGAGACGGAGTAACTAATGAAAAACTGTTTTTT
>TRBD1|TRBJ1-2|many|TRBV5-1
CACKGPQGAGYTF
TGCGCCTGTAAAGGGCCCCAGGGGGCCGGCTACACCTTC
>.|TRBJ2-1|many|TRBV12-3/TRBV12-4
CASSPRRDEQFF
TGTGCCAGCAGTCCTCGAAGGGATGAGCAGTTCTTC
>TRBD1|TRBJ2-1|few|TRBV28
CASSLSGQGLHLRTNEQFF
TGTGCCAGCAGTTTATCGGGACAGGGGCTCCACCTTAGAACCAATGAGCAGTTCTTC
>.|TRBJ2-5|many|TRBV4-1
CASSPVGHIQETQYF
TGCGCCAGCAGCCCCGTGGGACACATACAAGAGACCCAGTACTTC
>.|TRBJ2-2|many|TRBV29-1
CSVERLTGELFF
TGCAGCGTTGAACGCCTCACCGGGGAGCTGTTTTTT
>.|TRBJ2-1|many|TRBV5-1
CASSFDRLNEQFF
TGCGCCAGCAGTTTCGACCGACTCAATGAGCAGTTCTTC
>.|TRBJ2-1|many|TRBV19
CASSIDRGGSYNEQFF
TGTGCCAGTAGTATAGATCGGGGCGGCTCCTACAATGAGCAGTTCTTC
>.|TRBJ2-7|many|TRBV28
CASSFSSEQYF
TGTGCCAGCAGTTTTTCTTCCGAGCAGTACTTC
>TRBD2|TRBJ2-5|many|TRBV2
CASTPGLAGGHETQYF
TGTGCCAGCACCCCGGGACTAGCGGGGGGCCACGAGACCCAGTACTTC